Presented here are 27 T cell receptor beta chains from one specimen sequenced in a study of T-cell reconstitution after alpha-beta-depleted transplantation in children (dated by TCRdb to 2015 to 2016). The library relied on PCR. These reads were obtained on an Illumina HiSeq 2500. Molecular barcoding was employed in the preparation of TCR libraries, with unique molecular identifiers being used to normalize TCRbeta repertoire quantification. TCRdb itself trimmed the public reads at Q25 with fastp, ran MiXCR and retained productive beta chains. Under each unique CDR3 protein, matching rows form one entry showing the most common genes and DNA. The sample table contains about 610,000 distinct CDR3 sequences; only one count was recorded for roughly 10% of them. The top ten hold roughly 3.9% of the sample. The material was PBMCs from the stem cell graft donor, obtained from the stem cell graft. Receptors were obtained from a human donor who donated a stem cell graft to a child with acute myeloid leukemia.

The genes are TRBV29-1 and TRBJ2-1; D is undetermined. V was clipped by 7 bases and J by 7 bases, with 14 bases between them. The CDR3 loop spans 12 amino acids. Germline V gene lookup returns CDR1 SQVTM and CDR2 ANQGSEA. CDR3 bases: TGCAGCGCCGAAGTAGATTCGAATGAGCAGTTCTTC. It yields the protein CSAEVDSNEQFF.

This clonotype was picked up a small number of times. V usage is TRBV29-1 and J usage is TRBJ1-5; D not certain. The V end lost 1 base, the J end lost 9 bases, and 13 bases lay between the germline ends. The length of the CDR3 is 13 residues. Per the germline V gene, CDR1 is SQVTM and CDR2 is ANQGSEA. CDR3 residues: CSVEGPRGPPQHF. The DNA of the CDR3 is TGCAGCGTTGAAGGACCGCGGGGTCCGCCCCAGCATTTT. The variable domain in full, completed from reference TRBV29-1 and TRBJ1-5, reads SAVISQKPSRDICQRGTSLTIQCQVDSQVTMMFWYRQQPGQSLTLIATANQGSEATYESGFVIDKFPISRPNLTFSTLTVSNMSPEDSSIYLCSVEGPRGPPQHFGDGTRLSIL.

This clonotype was detected ten times or more. The chain employs TRBV11-2 and TRBJ2-1; maybe TRBD2 (6 bases). Germline loops: CDR1 SGHAT, CDR2 FQNNGV. Trimming removed 3 bases from V and 0 bases from J, with 15 bases in between. CDR3 size: 17 residues. CDR3 nucleotides: TGTGCCAGCAGCTTGGGGCGGCGGGGAGTCTCCTACAATGAGCAGTTCTTC. It specifies CASSLGRRGVSYNEQFF.

The V gene is TRBV10-3, the J gene TRBJ2-7, with a tentative D call TRBD1 (6 bases). Deletions cut 8 bases from V and 7 bases from J, with 18 bases between. The germline gives CDR1 ENHRY, CDR2 SYGVKD. This CDR3 has 13 residues. CDR3 residues: CAIGGLDTAEQYF. DNA of the CDR3: TGTGCCATCGGGGGCCTGGACACCGCGGAGCAGTACTTC.

The genes are TRBV9 and TRBJ1-1; TRBD1 agrees at 9 bases. The length of the CDR3 is 14 residues. Per germline, CDR1 SGDLS and CDR2 YYNGEE. With 3 bases clipped from V and 3 bases from J, the junction kept 3 bases outside the gene matches. Written as DNA, the CDR3 is TGTGCCAGCAGCGCTGGACAGGGGTACACTGAAGCTTTCTTT. Amino acids: CASSAGQGYTEAFF.

The chain employs TRBV20-1 and TRBJ1-2, with D possibly matching TRBD1 (6 bases). CDR1 is DFQATT, CDR2 SNEGSKA, per germline (reference sequence). Trimming pared 2 bases from V and 8 bases from J, leaving 9 bases between. The CDR3 loop spans 11 amino acids. CDR3 residues: CSARSGEGYTF. The DNA of the CDR3 is TGCAGTGCTAGATCAGGGGAAGGCTACACCTTC.

This clonotype was seen repeatedly, ten times or more. The rearrangement uses TRBV12-3 or TRBV12-4 and TRBJ2-3, with D unclear. This CDR3 has 15 amino acids. Trimming pared 6 bases from V and 2 bases from J, leaving 15 bases between. The CDR3 nucleotides are TGTGCCAGCAGCCAAGGGCTAGGCGACACAGATACGCAGTATTTT. Encoded protein: CASSQGLGDTDTQYF.

This clonotype was observed a handful of times. The chain carries TRBV29-1 and TRBJ2-2; 9 bases map to TRBD2. The germline V gene encodes CDR1 SQVTM and CDR2 ANQGSEA. This CDR3 comprises 15 residues. The V segment lost 6 bases and the J segment 6 bases; nucleotides outside the gene matches: 11. This chain's CDR3 is CSVRGLAREAGELFF. Here the CDR3 DNA reads TGCAGCGTCAGGGGACTAGCCAGGGAGGCCGGGGAGCTGTTTTTT.

The chain recombines TRBV27 with TRBJ2-7; TRBD2 agrees at 8 bases. Losses at the gene ends were 10 bases for V and 1 base for J; bases not matched to a gene: 6. CDR3 length equals 13 residues. From germline, CDR1 is MNHEY and CDR2 SMNVEV (reference sequence). CDR3 residues: CATRTSFSYEQYF. The CDR3 DNA is TGTGCCACCAGGACTAGCTTTTCCTACGAGCAGTACTTC.

The chain combines TRBV7-3 with TRBJ2-5, with 9 bases identical to TRBD2. CDR1 SGHTA and CDR2 FQGTGA come from the germline V gene. The CDR3 runs to 15 residues. V lost 0 bases, J lost 4 bases, and 3 bases stayed unmatched. CDR3 DNA sequence: TGTGCCAGCAGCTTAACTAGCGGGAGAACAGAGACCCAGTACTTC. It codes for CASSLTSGRTETQYF.

This clonotype showed up just a few times. The chain has TRBV12-3 or TRBV12-4 and TRBJ1-2; weak D call: TRBD1 (5 bases). Trimming removed 10 bases at V and 7 bases at J, with 13 bases between. This CDR3 is 11 amino acids long. CDR3 protein: CATSTGLGYTF. The CDR3 region has the DNA TGTGCCACCTCGACGGGACTTGGCTACACCTTC.

The chain couples TRBV5-1 to TRBJ1-1; D not resolved. V gave up 2 bases and J gave up 1 base, with 12 bases separating them. The length of the CDR3 is 15 residues. The germline CDR1 and CDR2 sequences are SGHRS and YFSETQ. CDR3 DNA sequence: TGCGCCAGCAGCTTTCGGGAAGGCGGGAACACTGAAGCTTTCTTT. This encodes CASSFREGGNTEAFF.

This clonotype appeared once. The chain combines TRBV7-2 with TRBJ2-1; D not resolved. Germline CDR1 SGHTA, CDR2 FQGNSA. The CDR3 length is 13 residues. V dropped 4 bases and J dropped 4 bases, with 8 bases sitting between them. The CDR3 here is CASSSDFYNEQFF. CDR3 nucleotide sequence: TGTGCCAGCAGCTCAGACTTTTACAATGAGCAGTTCTTC. The complete variable domain, with remaining parts taken from reference TRBV7-2 and TRBJ2-1, reads GAGVSQSPSNKVTEKGKDVELRCDPISGHTALYWYRQSLGQGLEFLIYFQGNSAPDKSGLPSDRFSAERTGGSVSTLTIQRTQQEDSAVYLCASSSDFYNEQFFGPGTRLTVL.

This chain links TRBV18 with TRBJ2-3, with D unclear. Trimming removed 3 bases at V and 0 bases at J, with 10 bases between. The germline gives CDR1 KGHSH, CDR2 LQKENI. The CDR3 totals 15 residues. The CDR3 sequence: CASSPSQASTDTQYF. The CDR3 DNA follows: TGTGCCAGCTCACCGAGCCAGGCAAGCACAGATACGCAGTATTTT.

The CDR3 region has the DNA TGTGCCAGCAGCACGGAAAAACACACAGATACGCAGTATTTT. Translation: CASSTEKHTDTQYF. J is TRBJ2-3 and V is TRBV7-9; D not resolved. The ends were cut back, 5 bases at V and 2 bases at J, with 11 bases in the middle. The CDR3 runs to 14 residues. Germline CDR1 and CDR2: SEHNR and FQNEAQ (reference sequence).

This clonotype has only a few counts. This sequence joins TRBV14 and TRBJ2-3; 9 positions agree with TRBD2. The V gene's germline CDR1 is SGHDN and CDR2 FVKESK. Losses at the gene ends were 3 bases for V and 4 bases for J; bases not matched to a gene: 8. The CDR3 length is 16 residues. The CDR3 sequence is CASSQRLAASSDTQYF. In DNA, the CDR3 is TGTGCCAGCAGCCAGAGACTAGCGGCCAGCTCAGATACGCAGTATTTT.

This clonotype was observed many times. This chain uses TRBV4-3 with TRBJ2-7; D unresolved. In germline, CDR1 is LGHNA, CDR2 YSLEER. This CDR3 comprises 14 residues. The V gene lost 1 base and the J gene lost 4 bases, with 11 bases spanning the gap. CDR3 residues: CASSQGNSGYEQYF. The CDR3 nucleotides read TGCGCCAGCAGCCAAGGCAACAGTGGATACGAGCAGTACTTC.

The chain has TRBV27 and TRBJ2-7; TRBD2 agrees at 13 bases. The CDR3 is made up of 15 amino acids. Germline lookup yields CDR1 MNHEY and CDR2 SMNVEV (reference sequence). V trimming: 4 bases; J trimming: 2 bases; junction bases outside the gene matches: 2. Written as DNA, the CDR3 is TGTGCCAGCAGTTCAACTAGCGGGAGGGCCTACGAGCAGTACTTC. As protein: CASSSTSGRAYEQYF.

A few counts support this clonotype. The genes are TRBV12-3 or TRBV12-4 and TRBJ2-1, with TRBD2 as a possible D gene (6 bases). With 5 bases removed from V and 7 bases from J, the gap between germline ends came to 21 bases. CDR3 length: 16 amino acids. The CDR3 loop reads CASSNPRGPTRNEQFF. Written as DNA, the CDR3 is TGTGCCAGCAGTAACCCGCGGGGCCCAACCAGGAATGAGCAGTTCTTC.

The chain employs TRBV28 and TRBJ1-2; D remains unclear. Trimming took 7 bases from V and 0 from J, leaving 12 bases between them. This CDR3 spans 14 amino acids. Germline V gene lookup returns CDR1 MDHEN and CDR2 SYDVKM. The CDR3 sequence: CASIPHGSNYGYTF. The CDR3 coding sequence is TGTGCCAGCATCCCCCATGGTTCTAACTATGGCTACACCTTC.

This clonotype has a handful of counts. V is TRBV6-2 or TRBV6-3 and J is TRBJ2-2, with a weak D call TRBD1 (5 bases). This CDR3 spans 14 amino acids. Germline lookup yields CDR1 MNHEY and CDR2 SVGEGT. With 7 bases removed from V and 3 bases from J, the gap between germline ends came to 12 bases. The CDR3, as DNA: TGTGCCAGCACTCGCCCGACAGACACCGGGGAGCTGTTTTTT. Translated, it gives CASTRPTDTGELFF.

This chain joins TRBV19 and TRBJ2-1, with D possibly matching TRBD1 (6 bases). The CDR3 consists of 14 residues. CDR1 and CDR2 from the germline V gene are LNHDA and SQIVND (reference sequence). V was shortened by 4 bases and J by 4 bases, with 11 bases between the two germline ends. The CDR3 loop reads CASSRTDIYNEQFF. CDR3 in DNA: TGTGCCAGTAGTAGGACAGATATTTACAATGAGCAGTTCTTC.

V is TRBV5-1 and J is TRBJ2-7; 10 bases map to TRBD1. V gave up 0 bases and J gave up 2 bases; unmatched junction bases: 5. The CDR3 is made up of 16 amino acids. Germline CDR1 and CDR2: SGHRS and YFSETQ. The CDR3 is CASSLGGQGPPYEQYF. The CDR3 coding sequence is TGCGCCAGCAGCTTGGGGGGACAGGGGCCGCCCTACGAGCAGTACTTC.

This clonotype was seen at least ten times. The genes are TRBV5-1 and TRBJ2-7; D may be TRBD1 or TRBD2 (5 bases each). Germline-derived CDR1 and CDR2 are SGHRS and YFSETQ. This CDR3 has 15 amino acids. V was shortened by 1 base and J by 0 bases, with 11 bases between the two germline ends. In DNA, the CDR3 is TGCGCCAGCAGCTTGTTGTCAGGGAGCTCCTACGAGCAGTACTTC. It specifies CASSLLSGSSYEQYF.

This clonotype was seen only a few times. The chain has TRBV28 and TRBJ2-7; tentative D call: TRBD2 (6 bases). The V end lost 10 bases, the J end lost 5 bases, and 21 bases lay between the germline ends. The CDR3 spans 14 residues. CDR1 and CDR2 (germline): MDHEN, SYDVKM. As DNA, the CDR3 is TGTGCCACGCTGGAGGGGACTTCATCCCACGAGCAGTACTTC. Translation gives CATLEGTSSHEQYF.

This clonotype was detected a few times. The genes are TRBV27 and TRBJ1-4; D uncertain. This CDR3 is built from 14 residues. Germline V gene data show CDR1 as MNHEY and CDR2 as SMNVEV (reference sequence). V was clipped by 4 bases and J by 0 bases, with 6 bases between them. CDR3 DNA sequence: TGTGCCAGCAGTTCAGTTGCAACTAATGAAAAACTGTTTTTT. Its protein product is CASSSVATNEKLFF.

This clonotype was recorded a few times. The rearrangement uses TRBV4-3 and TRBJ2-2; 9 nucleotides line up with TRBD2. Germline V CDR1 and CDR2: LGHNA, YSLEER. The CDR3 spans 19 residues. The V and J ends lost 0 bases and 3 bases, in that order; junction bases with no gene match: 11. The CDR3 nucleotides are TGCGCCAGCAGCCAAGAATGGTGGAGCGGGAGGTCCGACACCGGGGAGCTGTTTTTT. It codes for CASSQEWWSGRSDTGELFF.